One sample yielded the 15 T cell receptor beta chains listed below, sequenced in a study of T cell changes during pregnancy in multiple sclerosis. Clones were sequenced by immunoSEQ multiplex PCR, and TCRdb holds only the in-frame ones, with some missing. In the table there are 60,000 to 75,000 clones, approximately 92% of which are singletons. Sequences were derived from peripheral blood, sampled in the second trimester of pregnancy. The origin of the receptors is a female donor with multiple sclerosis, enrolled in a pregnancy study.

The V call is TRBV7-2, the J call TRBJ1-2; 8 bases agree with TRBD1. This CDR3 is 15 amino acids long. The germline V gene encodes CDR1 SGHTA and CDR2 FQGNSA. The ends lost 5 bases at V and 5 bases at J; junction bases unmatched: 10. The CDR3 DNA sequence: TGTGCCAGCAGCCTACCGGGACAGGATTGGTATGGCTACACCTTC. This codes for CASSLPGQDWYGYTF.

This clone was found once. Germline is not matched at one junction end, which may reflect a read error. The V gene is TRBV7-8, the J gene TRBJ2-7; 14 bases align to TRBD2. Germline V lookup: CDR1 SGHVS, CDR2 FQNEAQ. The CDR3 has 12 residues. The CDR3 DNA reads TGTGCCAGCAGCCTCGGGACTAGCGGGAGAGTCTTC. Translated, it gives CASSLGTSGRVF.

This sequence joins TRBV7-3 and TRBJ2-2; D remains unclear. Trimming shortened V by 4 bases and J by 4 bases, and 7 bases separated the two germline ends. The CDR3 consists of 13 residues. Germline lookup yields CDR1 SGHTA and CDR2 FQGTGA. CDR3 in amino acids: CASSSTATGELFF. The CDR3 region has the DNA TGTGCCAGCAGCTCGACTGCCACCGGGGAGCTGTTTTTT.

The CDR3 DNA is TGCGCCAGCAGCCGGACGGGGTCGGGGTCGTTAAGCACTGAAGCTTTCTTT. Its protein product is CASSRTGSGSLSTEAFF. The chain is built from TRBV5-1 and TRBJ1-1; D gene uncertain. Germline V gene lookup returns CDR1 SGHRS and CDR2 YFSETQ. This CDR3 region has 17 residues. The V end was cut by 4 bases, the J end by 4 bases, with 23 bases between.

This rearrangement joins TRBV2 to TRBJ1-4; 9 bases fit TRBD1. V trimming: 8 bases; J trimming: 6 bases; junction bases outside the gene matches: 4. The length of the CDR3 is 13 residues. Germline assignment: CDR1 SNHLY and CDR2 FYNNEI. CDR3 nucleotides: TGTGCCAGCGACCGGGACAGGGATGAAAAACTGTTTTTT. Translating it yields CASDRDRDEKLFF.

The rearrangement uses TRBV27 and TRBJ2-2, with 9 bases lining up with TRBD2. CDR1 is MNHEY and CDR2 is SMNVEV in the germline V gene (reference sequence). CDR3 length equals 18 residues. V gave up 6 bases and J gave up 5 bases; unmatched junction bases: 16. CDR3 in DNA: TGTGCCAGCAGCCCCGGATTTTCCCTAGCGGGAAGGACCGGGGAGCTGTTTTTT. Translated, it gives CASSPGFSLAGRTGELFF.

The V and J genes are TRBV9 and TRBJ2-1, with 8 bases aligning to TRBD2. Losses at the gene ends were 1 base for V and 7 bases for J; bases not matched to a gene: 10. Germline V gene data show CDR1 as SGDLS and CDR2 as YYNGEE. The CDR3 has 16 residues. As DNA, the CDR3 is TGTGCCAGCAGCGTAACCGGGACTAGGGAAACAAATGAGCAGTTCTTC. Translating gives CASSVTGTRETNEQFF.

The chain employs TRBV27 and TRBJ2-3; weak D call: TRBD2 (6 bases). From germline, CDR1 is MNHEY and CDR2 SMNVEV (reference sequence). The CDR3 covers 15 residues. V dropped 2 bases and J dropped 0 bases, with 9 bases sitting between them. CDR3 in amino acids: CASSLLSGSTDTQYF. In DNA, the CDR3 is TGTGCCAGCAGTTTACTAAGCGGGAGCACAGATACGCAGTATTTT.

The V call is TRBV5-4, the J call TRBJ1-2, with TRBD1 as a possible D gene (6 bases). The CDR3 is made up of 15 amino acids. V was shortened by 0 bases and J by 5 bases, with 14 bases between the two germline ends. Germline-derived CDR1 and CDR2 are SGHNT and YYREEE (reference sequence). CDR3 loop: CASSLGTDRLYGYTF. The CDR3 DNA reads TGTGCCAGCAGCTTGGGGACAGACCGATTATATGGCTACACCTTC. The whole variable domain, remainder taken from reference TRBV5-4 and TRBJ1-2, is ETGVTQSPTHLIKTRGQQVTLRCSSQSGHNTVSWYQQALGQGPQFIFQYYREEENGRGNFPPRFSGLQFPNYSSELNVNALELDDSALYLCASSLGTDRLYGYTFGSGTRLTVV.

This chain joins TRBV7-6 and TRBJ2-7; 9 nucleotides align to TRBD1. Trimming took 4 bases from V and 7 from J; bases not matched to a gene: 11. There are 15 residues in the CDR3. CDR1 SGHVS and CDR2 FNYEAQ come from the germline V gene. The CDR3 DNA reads TGTGCCAGCAGCTCACAGGGGGCGCAGGATGGTGAGCAGTACTTC. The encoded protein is CASSSQGAQDGEQYF.

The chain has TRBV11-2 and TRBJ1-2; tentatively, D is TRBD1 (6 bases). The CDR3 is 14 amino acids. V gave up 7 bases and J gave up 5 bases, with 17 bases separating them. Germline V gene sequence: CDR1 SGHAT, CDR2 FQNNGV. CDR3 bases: TGTGCCAGCAACCGCATCACAGGGAAGTATGGCTACACCTTC. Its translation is CASNRITGKYGYTF.

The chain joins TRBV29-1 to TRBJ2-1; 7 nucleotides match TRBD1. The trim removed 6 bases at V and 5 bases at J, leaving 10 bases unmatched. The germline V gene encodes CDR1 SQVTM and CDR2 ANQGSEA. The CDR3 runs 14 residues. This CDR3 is CSVARDRTNNEQFF. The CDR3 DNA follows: TGCAGCGTCGCCCGGGACAGAACGAACAATGAGCAGTTCTTC.

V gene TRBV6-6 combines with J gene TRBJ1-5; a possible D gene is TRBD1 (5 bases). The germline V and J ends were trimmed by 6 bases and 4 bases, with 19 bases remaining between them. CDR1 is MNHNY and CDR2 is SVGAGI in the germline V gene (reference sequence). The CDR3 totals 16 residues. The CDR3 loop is CASSPGQGLRNQPQHF. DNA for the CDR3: TGTGCCAGCAGCCCCGGGCAGGGCCTAAGAAATCAGCCCCAGCATTTT.

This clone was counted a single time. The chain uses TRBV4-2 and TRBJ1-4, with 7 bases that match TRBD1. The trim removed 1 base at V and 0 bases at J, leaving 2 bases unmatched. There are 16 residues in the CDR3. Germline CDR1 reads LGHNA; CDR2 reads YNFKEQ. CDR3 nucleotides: TGTGCCAGCAGCCAAGCCCAGGGGGCAACTAATGAAAAACTGTTTTTT. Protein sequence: CASSQAQGATNEKLFF.

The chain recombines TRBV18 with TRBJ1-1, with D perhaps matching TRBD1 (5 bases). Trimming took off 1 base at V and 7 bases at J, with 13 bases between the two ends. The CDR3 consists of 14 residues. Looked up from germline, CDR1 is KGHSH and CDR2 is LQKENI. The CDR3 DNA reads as TGTGCCAGCTCACCACGAACGGGGGTGGGTGAAGCTTTCTTT. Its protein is CASSPRTGVGEAFF.